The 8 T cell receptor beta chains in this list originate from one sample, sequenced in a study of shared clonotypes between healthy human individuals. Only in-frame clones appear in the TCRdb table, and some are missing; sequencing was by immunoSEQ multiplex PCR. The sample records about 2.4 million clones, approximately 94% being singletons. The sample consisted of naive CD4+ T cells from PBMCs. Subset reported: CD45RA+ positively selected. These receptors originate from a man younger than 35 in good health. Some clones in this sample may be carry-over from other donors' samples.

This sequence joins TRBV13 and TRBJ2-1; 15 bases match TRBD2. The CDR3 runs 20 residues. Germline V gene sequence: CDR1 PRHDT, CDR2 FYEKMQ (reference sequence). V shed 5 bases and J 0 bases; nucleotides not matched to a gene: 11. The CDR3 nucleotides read TGTGCCAGCAGCACCGGACTAGCGGGAGGGTATCGTAGCTCCTACAATGAGCAGTTCTTC. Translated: CASSTGLAGGYRSSYNEQFF.

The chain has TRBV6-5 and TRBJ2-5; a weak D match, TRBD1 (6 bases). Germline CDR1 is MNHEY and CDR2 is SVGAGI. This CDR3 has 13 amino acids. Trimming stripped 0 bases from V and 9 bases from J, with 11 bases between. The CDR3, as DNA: TGTGCCAGCAGTTACTCGATAGAGGGGGCCCAGTACTTC. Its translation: CASSYSIEGAQYF.

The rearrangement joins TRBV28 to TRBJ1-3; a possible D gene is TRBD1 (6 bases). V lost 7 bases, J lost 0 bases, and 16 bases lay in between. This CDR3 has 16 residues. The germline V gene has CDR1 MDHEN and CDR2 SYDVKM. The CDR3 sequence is CASTLTGHSSGNTIYF. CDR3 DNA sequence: TGTGCCAGCACCCTCACGGGACACAGCTCTGGAAACACCATATATTTT.

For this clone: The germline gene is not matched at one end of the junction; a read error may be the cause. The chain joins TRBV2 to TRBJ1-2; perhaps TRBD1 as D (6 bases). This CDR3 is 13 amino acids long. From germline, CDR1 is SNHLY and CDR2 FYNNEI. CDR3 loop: CGSSVTGLYGYTF. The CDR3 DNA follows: TGTGGCAGCAGCGTAACAGGGCTCTATGGCTACACCTTC.

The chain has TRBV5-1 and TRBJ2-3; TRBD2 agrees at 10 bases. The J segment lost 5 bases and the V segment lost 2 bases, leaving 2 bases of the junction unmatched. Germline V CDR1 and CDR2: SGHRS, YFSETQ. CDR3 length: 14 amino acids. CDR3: CASSLAGGVDTQYF. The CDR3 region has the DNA TGCGCCAGCAGCTTAGCGGGAGGGGTAGATACGCAGTATTTT.

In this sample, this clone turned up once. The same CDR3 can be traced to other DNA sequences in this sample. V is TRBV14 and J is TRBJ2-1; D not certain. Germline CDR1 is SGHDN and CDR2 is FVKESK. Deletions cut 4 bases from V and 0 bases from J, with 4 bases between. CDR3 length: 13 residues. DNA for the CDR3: TGTGCCAGCAGCCCGAGCTCCTACAATGAGCAGTTCTTC. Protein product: CASSPSSYNEQFF.

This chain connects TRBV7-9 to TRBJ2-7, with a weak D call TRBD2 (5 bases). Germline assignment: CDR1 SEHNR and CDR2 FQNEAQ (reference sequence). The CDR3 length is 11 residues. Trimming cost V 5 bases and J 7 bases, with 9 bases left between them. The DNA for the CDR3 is TGTGCCAGCAGCGCCCGGGGAGAGCAGTACTTC. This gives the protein CASSARGEQYF.

CDR3 nucleotide sequence: TGTGCCAGCAGTTTAATATCGAAACGAGGAAACACCATATATTTT. It specifies CASSLISKRGNTIYF. The gene calls are TRBV28 and TRBJ1-3; D gene uncertain. Germline lookup yields CDR1 MDHEN and CDR2 SYDVKM. Trimming shortened V by 2 bases and J by 4 bases, and 12 bases separated the two germline ends. There are 15 residues in the CDR3.